These T cell receptor beta chains were read from a single sample in a study of blood T cell repertoires in COVID-19. TCRdb keeps only in-frame clones here, not all; method: immunoSEQ multiplex PCR. The table records about 140,000 clones, about 87% of them present only once. Input material: peripheral blood. The receptors stem from a human donor in a cohort sampled during active COVID-19. Both conserved end residues are part of each CDR3. D genes are given only for firm matches. Expanded clones are given a class, and other clones once, few, many or no size at all.

j_gene | v_gene | abundance | d_gene | CDR3nt | CDR3aa
TRBJ2-1 | TRBV29-1 | - | - | TGCAGCGCCCGTAGCGCAGGAGCCAATGAGCAGTTCTTC | CSARSAGANEQFF
TRBJ1-5 | TRBV5-1 | - | - | TGCGCCAGCAGCCCCGGGACTGCCAATCAGCCCCAGCATTTT | CASSPGTANQPQHF
TRBJ2-3 | TRBV28 | - | TRBD1 | TGTGCCAGCAGTCCCGTGGACCTGACAGGGGGCTTGTGGGCAGATACGCAGTATTTT | CASSPVDLTGGLWADTQYF
TRBJ1-2 | TRBV4-1 | - | TRBD1 | TGCGCCAGCAGCCAGCGATCGACAGGGAGCCTCTATGGCTACACCTTC | CASSQRSTGSLYGYTF
TRBJ2-7 | TRBV9 | few | - | TGTGCCAGCAGCGCCAGCCCCACTCAGGTCGAGCAGTACTTC | CASSASPTQVEQYF
TRBJ1-2 | TRBV2 | - | - | TGTGCCAGCCCTCGGGGGTATGGCTACACCTTC | CASPRGYGYTF
TRBJ2-1 | TRBV18 | - | TRBD1 | TGTGCCAGCTCACCGGGACAGGTACTTAACAATGAGCAGTTCTTC | CASSPGQVLNNEQFF
TRBJ1-1 | TRBV10-2 | few | TRBD1 | TGCGCCAGCAGTGAGTTCCTACAGGGGCAAACGAACACTGAAGCTTTCTTT | CASSEFLQGQTNTEAFF
TRBJ2-5 | TRBV29-1 | once | - | TGCAGCGTTAGGGGGACTATCGTCCAAGAGACCCAGTACTTC | CSVRGTIVQETQYF
TRBJ1-4 | TRBV27 | few | TRBD1 | TGTGCCAGCAAAGGGACAGCTACTAATGAAAAACTGTTTTTT | CASKGTATNEKLFF
TRBJ2-7 | TRBV5-1 | - | TRBD1 | TGCGCCAGCAGCGACGGACAGGGCTGGGACGAGCAGTACTTC | CASSDGQGWDEQYF
TRBJ2-1 | TRBV29-1 | - | TRBD2 | TGCAGCGTTGATAGCGGGGAGGTCTACAATGAGCAGTTCTTC | CSVDSGEVYNEQFF
TRBJ2-2 | TRBV19 | - | TRBD1 | TGTGCCACCTATCCCGGGACAGGGGGACCCGGGGAGCTGTTTTTT | CATYPGTGGPGELFF
TRBJ1-1 | TRBV11-2 | once | - | TGTGCCAGCAGCGGATCCAATACAGTGAACACTGAAGCTTTCTTT | CASSGSNTVNTEAFF
TRBJ2-1 | TRBV29-1 | - | TRBD2 | TGCAGCGTTGCGGGCGAGCGGGGGAGAAATGAGCAGTTCTTC | CSVAGERGRNEQFF
TRBJ2-2 | TRBV10-1 | - | TRBD2 | TGCGCCAGCAGTACCCTAGCGGGGTCGAACACCGGGGAGCTGTTTTTT | CASSTLAGSNTGELFF
TRBJ2-2 | TRBV30 | once | - | TGTGCCTGGAGTCCGGGCTTCGGGGTCACCGGGGAGCTGTTTTTT | CAWSPGFGVTGELFF
TRBJ1-6 | TRBV5-4 | many | TRBD1 | TGTGCCAGCAGCTGGGGACAGCCAAATTCACCCCTCCACTTT | CASSWGQPNSPLHF
TRBJ1-2 | TRBV19 | - | TRBD1 | TGTGCCAGTAGTAATTTCGGACAGGCCTATGGCTACACCTTC | CASSNFGQAYGYTF
TRBJ2-1 | TRBV28 | once | TRBD2 | TGTGCCAGCCGGGCGGGAGGGCCCTACAATGAGCAGTTCTTC | CASRAGGPYNEQFF
TRBJ1-4 | TRBV27 | - | - | TGTGCCAGCAGATCTCCTTCAGGGAGGGGAAATGAAAAACTGTTTTTT | CASRSPSGRGNEKLFF
TRBJ1-6 | TRBV5-1 | - | TRBD1 | TGCGCCAGCAGCTTCGCGGCAGGGGGAAATTCACCCCTCCACTTT | CASSFAAGGNSPLHF
TRBJ2-1 | TRBV5-1 | - | - | TGCGCCAGCAGCTTCTGGACTCAGCTTAAGGGGGGGAATGAGCAGTTCTTC | CASSFWTQLKGGNEQFF
TRBJ1-2 | TRBV28 | - | - | TGTGCCAGCAGAACAGGGACTAACTATGGCTACACCTTC | CASRTGTNYGYTF
TRBJ2-1 | TRBV9 | - | - | TGTGCCAGCAGCGCACACAGTATTCCGGACAATGAGCAGTTCTTC | CASSAHSIPDNEQFF
TRBJ1-5 | TRBV27 | few | TRBD1 | TGTGCCAGCAGTTTATTAGGGGGACAGGGTAAAAATCAGCCCCAGCATTTT | CASSLLGGQGKNQPQHF
TRBJ2-3 | TRBV19 | - | - | TGTGCCAGTAGTATTGGAGGGAATACGCAGTATTTT | CASSIGGNTQYF
TRBJ2-4 | TRBV5-4 | once | TRBD1 | TGTGCCAGCAGCTCACAGGGGGCCAAAAACATTCAGTACTTC | CASSSQGAKNIQYF
TRBJ2-1 | TRBV5-6 | - | TRBD2 | TGTGCCAGCAGCTCGGGACTAGCGTCCTACAATGAGCAGTTCTTC | CASSSGLASYNEQFF
TRBJ2-7 | TRBV3-1/TRBV3-2 | - | TRBD2 | TGTGCCAGCAGCCCTCACCAGCGGGAGGGGTCACAGCAGTACTTC | CASSPHQREGSQQYF
TRBJ2-1 | TRBV9 | - | - | TGTGCCAGCAGCATCGAGACAGGTTACAATGAGCAGTTCTTC | CASSIETGYNEQFF
TRBJ2-5 | TRBV5-1 | - | TRBD1 | TGCGCCAGCAGCTACAGGGGGACCCAAGAGACCCAGTACTTC | CASSYRGTQETQYF
TRBJ2-7 | TRBV5-1 | - | - | TGCGCCAGCAGCTCACAGGGACCGGGTGCTGAGCAGTACTTC | CASSSQGPGAEQYF
TRBJ1-6 | TRBV7-3 | - | - | TGTGCCAGCAGCGGATTCGGGACATGTGATTCACCCCTCCACTTT | CASSGFGTCDSPLHF
TRBJ2-5 | TRBV28 | - | TRBD1 | TGTGCCAGCAGGAATGACAGGGGGCGGCAAGAGACCCAGTACTTC | CASRNDRGRQETQYF
TRBJ1-3 | TRBV5-1 | once | - | TGCGCCAGCAGCCCTGGGGGGGCTGGAAACACCATATATTTT | CASSPGGAGNTIYF
TRBJ1-1 | TRBV5-6 | - | - | TGTGCCAGCAGTTTCCAGGGTACTGAAGCTTTCTTT | CASSFQGTEAFF
TRBJ2-3 | TRBV27 | - | - | TGTGCCAGCAGTTCTCCGGGGGAAGCGTCAGATACGCAGTATTTT | CASSSPGEASDTQYF
TRBJ1-6 | TRBV7-9 | once | - | TGTGCCAGCAGCTTAGGCGGGGGCCCCTATAATTCACCCCTCCACTTT | CASSLGGGPYNSPLHF
TRBJ2-5 | TRBV5-1 | - | TRBD1 | TGCGCCAGCAGCTTCCAGGGGGATCAAGAGACCCAGTACTTC | CASSFQGDQETQYF
TRBJ1-4 | TRBV2 | - | TRBD1 | TGTGCCACCGGAGGAGGACAGGGTAACAGTAATGAAAAACTGTTTTTT | CATGGGQGNSNEKLFF
TRBJ1-3 | TRBV28 | - | - | TGTGCCAGCAGACATTTTTTGTGGTCTGGAAACACCATATATTTT | CASRHFLWSGNTIYF
TRBJ2-5 | TRBV28 | few | - | TGTGCCAGCAGTTTTTTCAGTATTGAGACCCAGTACTTC | CASSFFSIETQYF
TRBJ2-1 | TRBV6-2/TRBV6-3 | - | - | TGTGCCAGCAGTCAGGGGTCCAATGAGCAGTTCTTC | CASSQGSNEQFF
TRBJ2-2 | TRBV2 | - | - | TGTGCCAGCAGTGTTTTACAGACCACCGGGGAGCTGTTTTTT | CASSVLQTTGELFF
TRBJ2-2 | TRBV2 | - | - | TGTGCCAGCAGTGAAGTACAGGGAATGGAGAACACCGGGGAGCTGTTTTTT | CASSEVQGMENTGELFF
TRBJ1-2 | TRBV28 | - | TRBD1 | TGTGCCAGCAGTTTAGTGGCAGGGGGCCATGGCTACACCTTC | CASSLVAGGHGYTF
TRBJ2-7 | TRBV12-3/TRBV12-4 | - | - | TGTGCCAGCAGCTCCAGGGTCTACGAGCAGTACTTC | CASSSRVYEQYF
TRBJ2-3 | TRBV28 | - | - | TGTGCCACCTCTTCAGGGGGGCGCACAGATACGCAGTATTTT | CATSSGGRTDTQYF
TRBJ2-7 | TRBV23-1 | - | TRBD1 | TGCGCCAGAGGGACAGACCACGAGCAGTACTTC | CARGTDHEQYF
TRBJ2-1 | TRBV7-2 | - | - | TGTGCCAGCAGCTTATCAGAACTAGCCTACAATGAGCAGTTCTTC | CASSLSELAYNEQFF
TRBJ1-2 | TRBV23-1 | - | - | TGCGCCAGCAGAGTCAGGGTAAATGGCTACACCTTC | CASRVRVNGYTF
TRBJ2-2 | TRBV28 | - | - | TGTGCCAGCAGTTCTGGCGGCACCGGGGAGCTGTTTTTT | CASSSGGTGELFF
TRBJ2-7 | TRBV11-3 | - | TRBD2 | TGTGCCAGCAGCCCCCTGGCGGGGGGGGGCTACGAGCAGTACTTC | CASSPLAGGGYEQYF
TRBJ2-1 | TRBV30 | - | - | TGTGCCTGGAGTTTAAGTGGGGGCCTCTACAATGAGCAGTTCTTC | CAWSLSGGLYNEQFF
TRBJ2-5 | TRBV4-2 | - | TRBD2 | TGTGCCAGCAGCCAAGAAGGGACTAGCGTAATAAAGACCCAGTACTTC | CASSQEGTSVIKTQYF
TRBJ2-3 | TRBV7-2 | - | TRBD2 | TGTGCCAGCAGCTCAGGGACTAGCGGGGCCCGCACAGATACGCAGTATTTT | CASSSGTSGARTDTQYF